The 9 T cell receptor beta chains given below trace back to one sample, sequenced in a study of blood T cell repertoires in COVID-19 (dated by TCRdb to 2019 to 2021). The library was built by means of the immunoSEQ multiplex PCR assay. Entries here come from immuneACCESS through TCRdb and include only in-frame sequences with V and J called. Some clones fail to appear in such tables; in the studies checked, an unresolved V gene covers under half of the shortfall, and the cause of the remainder is unknown. In all, the sample holds roughly 670,000 clones, and 80% to 90% of those were seen once. The ten largest clones take up about 0.24% of the sample. Sequences were obtained from peripheral blood. The receptor set was obtained from a woman under 30 with acute or convalescent COVID-19.

This rearrangement joins TRBV12-3 or TRBV12-4 to TRBJ1-2; D call uncertain. Trimming stripped 6 bases from V and 4 bases from J, with 9 bases between. The CDR3 is made up of 12 amino acids. The DNA of the CDR3 is TGTGCCAGCAGGAGGGCTCTCTATGGCTACACCTTC. This sequence encodes CASRRALYGYTF.

The chain joins TRBV9 to TRBJ2-1; 11 nucleotides match TRBD2. The CDR3 runs to 16 residues. Per the germline V gene, CDR1 is SGDLS and CDR2 is YYNGEE. The V and J ends lost 7 bases and 2 bases, in that order; junction bases with no gene match: 8. CDR3 amino acids: CASSPLGLAAYNEQFF. The DNA for the CDR3 is TGTGCCAGCTCCCCCTTGGGACTAGCGGCCTACAATGAGCAGTTCTTC. The full variable domain, in which reference TRBV9 and TRBJ2-1 provide the parts outside the CDR3, is DSGVTQTPKHLITATGQRVTLRCSPRSGDLSVYWYQQSLDQGLQFLIQYYNGEERAKGNILERFSAQQFPDLHSELNLSSLELGDSALYFCASSPLGLAAYNEQFFGPGTRLTVL.

The rearrangement joins TRBV3-1 (or the pseudogene TRBV3-2) to TRBJ2-7; D perhaps matches TRBD2 (6 bases). The CDR3 is 17 amino acids. Germline CDR1 reads LGHDT; CDR2 reads YNNKEL (reference sequence). V was clipped by 0 bases and J by 0 bases, with 15 bases between them. CDR3: CASSQDLWRGSSYEQYF. In DNA, the CDR3 is TGTGCCAGCAGCCAAGATCTATGGCGGGGCAGCTCCTACGAGCAGTACTTC.

The chain is built from TRBV27 and TRBJ2-7, with 9 bases identical to TRBD1. J gave up 4 bases and V 7 bases, and 11 bases lay outside the gene matches. Germline CDR1 reads MNHEY; CDR2 reads SMNVEV (reference sequence). This CDR3 is 15 amino acids long. For the CDR3, the DNA is TGTGCCAGCAAGCCCCGTCCCGGGACAGGGTACGAGCAGTACTTC. Translation: CASKPRPGTGYEQYF.

V and J are TRBV9 and TRBJ2-1, with 12 bases aligning to TRBD1. The ends lost 4 bases at V and 6 bases at J; junction bases unmatched: 8. The CDR3 totals 16 residues. Germline CDR1 is SGDLS and CDR2 is YYNGEE. CDR3 nucleotide sequence: TGTGCCAGCAGCACCCCCGGGACAGGGGGCATCAATGAGCAGTTCTTC. It specifies CASSTPGTGGINEQFF.

This chain joins TRBV2 and TRBJ2-7, with TRBD2 matching over 13 bases. With V trimmed by 8 bases and J by 7 bases, 8 bases remained unmatched. This CDR3 has 14 residues. The V gene's germline CDR1 is SNHLY and CDR2 FYNNEI. Here the CDR3 DNA reads TGTGCCAGCCTTGGACTAGCGGGGGCCTGGGAGCAGTACTTC. Protein: CASLGLAGAWEQYF.

The CDR3 nucleotides are TGTGCCAGCAGTCGCGAGAACTCTGGAAACACCATATATTTT. As protein: CASSRENSGNTIYF. V usage is TRBV2 and J usage is TRBJ1-3; D not resolved. Germline CDR1 and CDR2: SNHLY and FYNNEI. V was shortened by 5 bases and J by 0 bases, with 8 bases between the two germline ends. The CDR3 sequence is 14 residues long. The full variable domain, its missing parts supplied by reference TRBV2 and TRBJ1-3, is EPEVTQTPSHQVTQMGQEVILRCVPISNHLYFYWYRQILGQKVEFLVSFYNNEISEKSEIFDDQFSVERPDGSNFTLKIRSTKLEDSAMYFCASSRENSGNTIYFGEGSWLTVV.

This chain uses TRBV18 with TRBJ2-2; the match to TRBD1 covers 7 bases. There are 14 residues in the CDR3. Germline V gene lookup returns CDR1 KGHSH and CDR2 LQKENI. Trimming at V came to 3 bases and at J to 7 bases, leaving 5 bases not matched to a gene. CDR3: CASSPTGYDGELFF. Written as DNA, the CDR3 is TGTGCCAGCTCACCGACAGGGTATGACGGGGAGCTGTTTTTT.

The chain joins TRBV3-1 (or the pseudogene TRBV3-2) to TRBJ1-2, with D possibly matching TRBD1 (6 bases). Trimming removed 2 bases from V and 5 bases from J, with 6 bases in between. The CDR3 has 12 amino acids. Germline V gene lookup returns CDR1 LGHDT and CDR2 YNNKEL (reference sequence). CDR3 protein: CASSQRGYGYTF. CDR3 DNA sequence: TGTGCCAGCAGCCAAAGGGGGTATGGCTACACCTTC.